These T cell receptor beta chains were read from a single sample in a study of T cells in Graves' hyperthyroidism and ophthalmopathy. Each CDR3 protein is one row after TCRdb ran MiXCR on the multiplex PCR reads. The sample includes hundreds of thousands of distinct CDR3 sequences, roughly an eighth of them seen just once. The specimen sequenced was blood. These receptors originate from a woman aged 18-29 years with Graves' hyperthyroidism. Both conserved end residues are part of each CDR3. The D gene is left open where the match is weak. Size tells how often a clone was seen (once, few, many) or the class of an expanded clone, and some rows leave it out.

many,TRBD1,TRBV2,TRBJ2-1,TGTGCCAGCAGGCAGGGGGCCCACAATGAGCAGTTCTTC,CASRQGAHNEQFF
once,NA,TRBV11-2,TRBJ2-6,TGTGCCAGCAGCTTAGGAGGCGGCAGGGAAGGCTCTGGGGTCAACGTCCTGACTTTC,CASSLGGGREGSGVNVLTF
many,TRBD1,TRBV20-1,TRBJ1-2,TGCAGTGCCCCGGACAGGTTCTATGGCTACACCTTC,CSAPDRFYGYTF
many,NA,TRBV28,TRBJ1-3,TGTGCCAGCAGTTTGGGGACCGGAAACACCATATATTTT,CASSLGTGNTIYF
few,TRBD2,TRBV6-1,TRBJ2-7,TGTGCCAGCAGTTATACTAGCGGATTCTACGAGCAGTACTTC,CASSYTSGFYEQYF
few,NA,TRBV4-1,TRBJ1-6,TGCGCCAGCAGCCAAGAAAAAGGTCCCGATAACTATAATTCACCCCTCCACTTT,CASSQEKGPDNYNSPLHF
NA,TRBD1,TRBV7-7,TRBJ2-3,TGTGCTAGCAGCTTCCCCCCCGGGGACAGCATCGGCCGCACAGATACGCAGTATTTT,CASSFPPGDSIGRTDTQYF
many,TRBD2,TRBV9,TRBJ2-7,TGTGCCAGCAGCGGACTAGCGTCATCCTACGAGCAGTACTTC,CASSGLASSYEQYF
NA,TRBD1,TRBV20-1,TRBJ1-3,TGCAGTGCCCGTACAGGGGGGGCTGGAAACACCATATATTTT,CSARTGGAGNTIYF
many,NA,TRBV7-2,TRBJ1-1,TGTGCCAGCAGCCCACGTCAGGGCAGGGACACTGAAGCTTTCTTT,CASSPRQGRDTEAFF
NA,TRBD1,TRBV7-9,TRBJ2-7,TGTGCCAGCAGCTTTATCACAGGGGGACCGAGCTACGAGCAGTACTTC,CASSFITGGPSYEQYF
many,TRBD2,TRBV24-1,TRBJ2-1,TGTGCCACCAGTGACCACCTCACTAGCGGGGGGTACAATGAGCAGTTCTTC,CATSDHLTSGGYNEQFF
NA,NA,TRBV9,TRBJ2-2,TGTGCCAGCAGCCCTATCCCGATAGCGAACACCGGGGAGCTGTTTTTT,CASSPIPIANTGELFF
few,NA,TRBV10-3,TRBJ1-1,TGTGCCACGCAGGAGAACACTGAAGCTTTCTTT,CATQENTEAFF
many,NA,TRBV9,TRBJ2-3,TGTGCCAGCAGCGGTGTCACAGATACGCAGTATTTT,CASSGVTDTQYF
many,TRBD1,TRBV10-3,TRBJ1-1,TGTGCCATCAGTGAGTCACAGGGGCGGGGAGCTTTCTTT,CAISESQGRGAFF
many,NA,TRBV12-3/TRBV12-4,TRBJ2-3,TGTGCCAGCACCAGATCTGGGGGCACAGATACGCAGTATTTT,CASTRSGGTDTQYF
NA,NA,TRBV28,TRBJ1-1,TGTGCCAGCGAGGAGGGAAACACTGAAGCTTTCTTT,CASEEGNTEAFF
many,NA,TRBV6-6,TRBJ1-3,TGTGCCAGCAGTTACTCTCGACCCTCTGGAAACACCATATATTTT,CASSYSRPSGNTIYF
many,TRBD1,TRBV12-3/TRBV12-4,TRBJ2-3,TGTGCCAGCAGCCGGGACAGGGCACCCCGAGGGACGCAGTATTTT,CASSRDRAPRGTQYF
NA,NA,TRBV9,TRBJ1-1,TGTGCCAGCAGCGTAGCCCCGTTTGGAGGGGATTCGAACACTGAAGCTTTCTTT,CASSVAPFGGDSNTEAFF
many,NA,TRBV4-1,TRBJ2-7,TGCGCCAGCAGCCAGCTAAGGCAGGGCCCCTACGAGCAGTACTTC,CASSQLRQGPYEQYF